Each of the 8 T cell receptor beta chains below was sequenced from the same sample in a study of response to subunit inactivated influenza vaccine. TCRdb re-called the RT-PCR reads through MiXCR, storing one row per CDR3 protein. Among around 520,000 distinct CDR3 sequences, over 9.5% were seen once, and the ten largest hold roughly 10%. The specimen comprised PBMCs from blood, sampled on the day of vaccination. The receptors stem from a man over 45 who received an inactivated influenza vaccine.

This clonotype was picked up a small number of times. The genes are TRBV4-3 and TRBJ2-7; 8 bases align to TRBD2. This CDR3 contains 16 residues. Germline V gives CDR1 LGHNA, CDR2 YSLEER. V was pared by 0 bases and J by 2 bases, with 6 bases of the junction left unmatched. CDR3 protein: CASSQDYRGGTYEQYF. CDR3 nucleotides: TGCGCCAGCAGCCAAGATTATCGGGGGGGAACCTACGAGCAGTACTTC.

This clonotype was seen a handful of times. The chain recombines TRBV7-2 with TRBJ2-1; the match to TRBD2 covers 9 bases. Germline CDR1 and CDR2: SGHTA and FQGNSA. The CDR3 has 16 residues. Losses at the gene ends were 5 bases for V and 5 bases for J; bases not matched to a gene: 10. The CDR3 loop reads CASSLPSGGLDNEQFF. CDR3 bases: TGTGCCAGCAGCCTACCCAGCGGGGGGCTTGACAATGAGCAGTTCTTC.

This clonotype was seen only a few times. The chain combines TRBV12-3 or TRBV12-4 with TRBJ1-2, with 11 bases identical to TRBD1. V shed 3 bases and J 6 bases; nucleotides not matched to a gene: 6. The CDR3 spans 15 residues. The CDR3 sequence is CASSFGQGARNGYTF. The CDR3 DNA reads TGTGCCAGCAGTTTTGGACAGGGGGCGCGGAATGGCTACACCTTC.

In its sample, this clonotype was seen a few times. This sequence joins TRBV6-1 and TRBJ2-1, with TRBD2 identical over 13 bases. The CDR3 sequence is 14 residues long. Germline values: CDR1 MNHNS, CDR2 SASEGT. Germline trimming cut 8 bases from V and 9 bases from J; bases unmatched to any gene: 7. The CDR3 DNA reads TGTGCCAGCCCCTCCGGGACTAGCGGGATTGAGCAGTTCTTC. Translation: CASPSGTSGIEQFF.

The V and J genes are TRBV7-2 and TRBJ2-3; D ambiguous. Trimming pared 1 base from V and 0 bases from J, leaving 8 bases between. This CDR3 comprises 15 residues. In germline, CDR1 is SGHTA, CDR2 FQGNSA. The CDR3 sequence is CASSLDRLSTDTQYF. The CDR3 DNA sequence: TGTGCCAGCAGCTTAGACCGGCTTAGCACAGATACGCAGTATTTT.

Of note for this clonotype: A much bigger clone sits one base away, suggesting this may be a read error. The chain combines TRBV9 with TRBJ2-3, with 7 bases identical to TRBD2. The CDR3 consists of 16 residues. The V segment lost 4 bases and the J segment 4 bases; nucleotides outside the gene matches: 12. Germline V gene lookup returns CDR1 SGDLS and CDR2 YYNGEE. The CDR3 nucleotides read TGTGCCAGCAGCCTCACCGGACTAGGTGCAGCAGATACGCAGTATTTT. Its protein is CASSLTGLGAADTQYF. Full variable domain (missing parts from reference TRBV9 and TRBJ2-3): DSGVTQTPKHLITATGQRVTLRCSPRSGDLSVYWYQQSLDQGLQFLIQYYNGEERAKGNILERFSAQQFPDLHSELNLSSLELGDSALYFCASSLTGLGAADTQYFGPGTRLTVL.

V gene TRBV20-1 combines with J gene TRBJ2-7; either TRBD1 or TRBD2 may supply D (5 bases each). From germline, CDR1 is DFQATT and CDR2 SNEGSKA (reference sequence). V lost 5 bases to trimming and J lost 2 bases, with 16 bases between them. The CDR3 has 14 amino acids. The CDR3 here is CSASAGTGPYEQYF. DNA of the CDR3: TGCAGTGCTTCCGCCGGGACGGGTCCCTACGAGCAGTACTTC.

This clonotype occurred a few times. The CDR3 reads CSARTSGKTQYF. The CDR3 DNA sequence: TGCAGTGCTAGGACTAGCGGGAAAACGCAGTATTTT. V is TRBV20-1 and J is TRBJ2-3; 11 bases fit TRBD2. This CDR3 has 12 residues. The germline V gene has CDR1 DFQATT and CDR2 SNEGSKA (reference sequence). J was trimmed by 9 bases and V by 3 bases; bases with no gene match: 2.